A single sample gave rise to the 26 T cell receptor beta chains below, sequenced in a study of neurological immune-mediated disorders (dated by TCRdb to about 2019). To prepare the library, 5' RACE was applied. TCRdb shows the sequencer as Illumina HiSeq 2500. Through fastp at Q25 and MiXCR, TCRdb rebuilt clones from the public reads, retaining in-frame beta chains. For every CDR3 protein sequence, its rows merge into one entry that carries the most common genes and DNA. The sample table shows 74,000 or so distinct CDR3 sequences, and under 10% are seen once. Of the sample, less than 2% is held by the ten largest clones. Sample: PBMCs. All receptors derive from a man aged 50 to 60 in good health.

Only a few counts were recorded for this clonotype. V is TRBV5-1 and J is TRBJ2-1, with TRBD2 matching over 12 bases. The CDR3 has 15 amino acids. Trimming took 0 bases from V and 10 from J; bases not matched to a gene: 5. The germline gives CDR1 SGHRS, CDR2 YFSETQ. DNA for the CDR3: TGCGCCAGCAGCTTGGGCGGGACTAGCGGGTCCGAGCAGTTCTTC. Amino acid sequence: CASSLGGTSGSEQFF.

This clonotype was detected many times. The chain employs TRBV7-9 and TRBJ2-7; D is undetermined. Germline CDR1 reads SEHNR; CDR2 reads FQNEAQ (reference sequence). The CDR3 contains 11 residues. V was cut by 11 bases and J by 6 bases, with 14 bases left in between. The CDR3 loop is CALESAGEQYF. CDR3 DNA sequence: TGTGCCCTTGAATCAGCTGGCGAGCAGTACTTC.

This clonotype was observed many times. The chain has TRBV6-5 and TRBJ2-3; a weak D match, TRBD1 (5 bases). The germline V gene encodes CDR1 MNHEY and CDR2 SVGAGI. Trimming cost V 6 bases and J 3 bases, with 19 bases left between them. The CDR3 totals 16 residues. CDR3 DNA: TGTGCCAGCAGCCAAGGGCGAGCAGGGTTTACAGATACGCAGTATTTT. It codes for CASSQGRAGFTDTQYF.

This clonotype came up many times. This chain links TRBV5-6 with TRBJ2-1, with D maybe TRBD2 (6 bases). Germline V CDR1 and CDR2: SGHDT, YYEEEE. This CDR3 is 14 amino acids long. V was pared by 7 bases and J by 6 bases, with 17 bases between. CDR3 nucleotide sequence: TGTGCCAGCGGAGGGGCGGGCCCGCCCAATGAGCAGTTCTTC. Its protein is CASGGAGPPNEQFF.

This clonotype appeared many times. The chain is built from TRBV7-2 and TRBJ2-4; D might be TRBD1 or TRBD2, each matching 5 bases. V gave up 5 bases and J gave up 15 bases, with 14 bases separating them. The germline V gene encodes CDR1 SGHTA and CDR2 FQGNSA. There are 11 residues in the CDR3. CDR3 bases: TGTGCCAGCAGCCTAGGTGGGGACGTGTACTTC. Protein product: CASSLGGDVYF.

This clonotype was observed at least ten times. This chain uses TRBV20-1 with TRBJ2-4; D gene uncertain. Trimming pared 1 base from V and 0 bases from J, leaving 4 bases between. This CDR3 is 13 amino acids long. Germline values: CDR1 DFQATT, CDR2 SNEGSKA (reference sequence). The CDR3: CSARGGAKNIQYF. DNA for the CDR3: TGCAGTGCTAGAGGTGGAGCCAAAAACATTCAGTACTTC.

At least ten counts were recorded for this clonotype. V gene TRBV28 combines with J gene TRBJ2-7; D unresolved. Germline V gives CDR1 MDHEN, CDR2 SYDVKM. This CDR3 contains 13 residues. V was clipped by 3 bases and J by 2 bases, with 8 bases between them. The CDR3 loop reads CASSFDGAYEQYF. CDR3 coding DNA: TGTGCCAGCAGTTTTGACGGAGCCTACGAGCAGTACTTC.

In this sample, this clonotype turned up many times. The chain couples TRBV4-1 to TRBJ2-1; 9 bases match TRBD1. This CDR3 is built from 17 residues. Per germline, CDR1 MGHRA and CDR2 YSYEKL. Trimming removed 1 base from V and 4 bases from J; junction bases left unmatched: 8. The CDR3 here is CASSQASRQGGYNEQFF. The CDR3 DNA sequence: TGCGCCAGCAGCCAAGCCTCCCGACAGGGGGGATACAATGAGCAGTTCTTC.

This clonotype was recorded many times. This rearrangement joins TRBV7-8 to TRBJ2-5, with TRBD2 matching 7 bases. Germline lookup yields CDR1 SGHVS and CDR2 FQNEAQ. Unmatched junction bases numbered 7, after V lost 3 bases and J lost 3 bases. The CDR3 runs to 15 residues. CDR3 residues: CASSLGGGWKETQYF. Here the CDR3 DNA reads TGTGCCAGCAGCTTGGGGGGGGGGTGGAAAGAGACCCAGTACTTC.

V gene TRBV5-1 combines with J gene TRBJ1-1, with TRBD1 matching 11 bases. V shed 0 bases and J 5 bases; nucleotides not matched to a gene: 9. Per germline, CDR1 SGHRS and CDR2 YFSETQ. The CDR3 consists of 17 residues. For the CDR3, the DNA is TGCGCCAGCAGCTTGGGAGGGGACAGGGGGATCGAGACTGAAGCTTTCTTT. Translated: CASSLGGDRGIETEAFF.

There are many counts of this clonotype. This chain connects TRBV20-1 to TRBJ2-7; D is possibly TRBD2 (7 bases). This CDR3 comprises 15 residues. Trimming stripped 0 bases from V and 4 bases from J, with 16 bases between. Germline CDR1 and CDR2: DFQATT and SNEGSKA (reference sequence). The CDR3 region is CSARDNREGFYEQYF. The CDR3, as DNA: TGCAGTGCTAGAGATAACAGGGAGGGCTTTTACGAGCAGTACTTC.

The sample holds many counts of this clonotype. The chain employs TRBV10-3 and TRBJ2-1; D is ambiguous. The CDR3 is made up of 16 amino acids. Germline loops: CDR1 ENHRY, CDR2 SYGVKD. V was clipped by 7 bases and J by 4 bases, with 20 bases between them. The CDR3, as DNA: TGTGCCATCACTGGGATGCGAGAAAGCCAATACAATGAGCAGTTCTTC. Translated: CAITGMRESQYNEQFF.

This clonotype was seen ten or more times. The chain employs TRBV30 and TRBJ1-5; 7 nucleotides match TRBD1. Germline V gene lookup returns CDR1 GTSNPN and CDR2 SVGIG (reference sequence). The CDR3 extends over 18 amino acids. Unmatched junction bases numbered 15, after V lost 4 bases and J lost 0 bases. CDR3 bases: TGTGCCTGGAAGTCTAAGGGGGCGAGGGTATATAGCAATCAGCCCCAGCATTTT. Translation gives CAWKSKGARVYSNQPQHF.

The sample holds many counts of this clonotype. The chain has TRBV10-3 and TRBJ1-2; D perhaps matches TRBD1 (6 bases). V was pared by 7 bases and J by 6 bases, with 12 bases between. Per germline, CDR1 ENHRY and CDR2 SYGVKD. The CDR3 spans 12 residues. CDR3 region: CAITDNRDGYTF. The DNA of the CDR3 is TGTGCCATCACCGATAACAGGGATGGCTACACCTTC.

This clonotype was found many times. The chain joins TRBV10-3 to TRBJ2-3; tentative D call: TRBD2 (7 bases). Trimming took 9 bases from V and 0 from J, leaving 13 bases between them. The CDR3 extends over 14 amino acids. The germline V gene encodes CDR1 ENHRY and CDR2 SYGVKD. CDR3 sequence reads: CAINGGPSTDTQYF. The CDR3 DNA sequence: TGTGCCATTAACGGGGGGCCTAGCACAGATACGCAGTATTTT.

This clonotype was picked up a small number of times. The V and J genes are TRBV2 and TRBJ2-3; 8 bases line up with TRBD1. CDR1 and CDR2 from the germline V gene are SNHLY and FYNNEI. V was pared by 5 bases and J by 4 bases, with 14 bases of the junction left unmatched. This CDR3 region has 17 residues. The CDR3 loop is CASSPTQGALFSDTQYF. DNA for the CDR3: TGTGCCAGCAGTCCCACTCAGGGGGCGTTATTCTCAGATACGCAGTATTTT. Complete variable domain (other parts from reference TRBV2 and TRBJ2-3): EPEVTQTPSHQVTQMGQEVILRCVPISNHLYFYWYRQILGQKVEFLVSFYNNEISEKSEIFDDQFSVERPDGSNFTLKIRSTKLEDSAMYFCASSPTQGALFSDTQYFGPGTRLTVL.

This clonotype was seen ten or more times. The chain couples TRBV7-2 to TRBJ2-1, with 9 bases that match TRBD1. This CDR3 has 15 residues. Germline V gene lookup returns CDR1 SGHTA and CDR2 FQGNSA. V gave up 5 bases and J gave up 9 bases; unmatched junction bases: 11. The CDR3 loop is CASSPSRDRVGEQFF. CDR3 DNA sequence: TGTGCCAGCAGCCCATCCCGGGACAGGGTCGGTGAGCAGTTCTTC.

This clonotype was detected ten times or more. V gene TRBV27 combines with J gene TRBJ1-2; possible D gene TRBD1, 5 bases. Germline V lookup: CDR1 MNHEY, CDR2 SMNVEV (reference sequence). Trimming stripped 0 bases from V and 7 bases from J, with 9 bases between. This CDR3 contains 13 residues. CDR3 in DNA: TGTGCCAGCAGTTTATCCAGGGACGGTGGCTACACCTTC. It is translated as CASSLSRDGGYTF.

This clonotype was counted ten times or more. Its ends do not fully match the called genes, so a read error is possible. The genes are TRBV28 and TRBJ1-2; 8 nucleotides align to TRBD1. CDR3 length: 11 residues. Germline V gene lookup returns CDR1 MDHEN and CDR2 SYDVKM. As DNA, the CDR3 is TGTGCCAGCAGTGCTCCGACAGGGGCCCGCTTC. Protein product: CASSAPTGARF.

The chain links TRBV9 to TRBJ2-1; the match to TRBD2 covers 8 bases. Germline lookup yields CDR1 SGDLS and CDR2 YYNGEE. The length of the CDR3 is 15 residues. V lost 5 bases to trimming and J lost 0 bases; unmatched junction nucleotides: 4. In DNA, the CDR3 is TGTGCCAGCAGAGGAAGCGGGAGCTCCTACAATGAGCAGTTCTTC. This sequence encodes CASRGSGSSYNEQFF.

Many counts were recorded for this clonotype. The V gene is TRBV7-2, the J gene TRBJ2-5; D not certain. Trimming took 2 bases from V and 4 from J, leaving 8 bases between them. Germline CDR1 reads SGHTA; CDR2 reads FQGNSA. This CDR3 is 13 amino acids long. In DNA, the CDR3 is TGTGCCAGCAGCTTACCGGGTTTAGAGACCCAGTACTTC. Translation: CASSLPGLETQYF.

This clonotype was seen ten or more times. V usage is TRBV20-1 and J usage is TRBJ2-7; D uncertain. The V gene lost 0 bases and the J gene lost 4 bases, with 13 bases spanning the gap. CDR3 length: 14 amino acids. In germline, CDR1 is DFQATT, CDR2 SNEGSKA (reference sequence). The CDR3 DNA reads TGCAGTGCTAGAGATGGTGGATCTTTTTACGAGCAGTACTTC. This sequence encodes CSARDGGSFYEQYF.

This clonotype was counted many times. V gene TRBV5-1 combines with J gene TRBJ2-7, with D hard to call. V lost 1 base and J lost 0, with 14 bases in between. CDR3 length: 16 residues. Germline V gene lookup returns CDR1 SGHRS and CDR2 YFSETQ. The CDR3 sequence: CASSLSGPGISYEQYF. CDR3 sequence (DNA): TGCGCCAGCAGCTTGAGTGGCCCGGGCATCTCCTACGAGCAGTACTTC.

This clonotype has ten or more counts. This chain uses TRBV7-2 with TRBJ2-3; no clear D. The ends were cut back, 3 bases at V and 2 bases at J, with 15 bases in the middle. Germline CDR1 reads SGHTA; CDR2 reads FQGNSA. The CDR3 covers 16 residues. The CDR3, as DNA: TGTGCCAGCAGCTTTCTGACTGGACCTTTCACAGATACGCAGTATTTT. Protein: CASSFLTGPFTDTQYF.

In this sample, this clonotype turned up many times. V usage is TRBV5-1 and J usage is TRBJ1-1; D gene ambiguous. V was pared by 6 bases and J by 5 bases, with 14 bases between. The V gene's germline CDR1 is SGHRS and CDR2 YFSETQ. The CDR3 is made up of 13 amino acids. The CDR3 region is CASKLPTETEAFF. The CDR3 nucleotides are TGCGCCAGCAAACTCCCCACTGAGACTGAAGCTTTCTTT.

This clonotype came up many times. The chain recombines TRBV7-9 with TRBJ1-6; the D is unclear. The CDR3 loop spans 12 amino acids. V lost 1 base to trimming and J lost 9 bases, with 4 bases between them. The germline V gene encodes CDR1 SEHNR and CDR2 FQNEAQ (reference sequence). The CDR3 loop is CASSLESSPLHF. CDR3 sequence (DNA): TGTGCCAGCAGCTTAGAGAGTTCACCCCTCCACTTT.